These T cell receptor beta chains were read from a single sample in a study of CD8 T cells in Susac syndrome. Using its own MiXCR run on the immunoSEQ multiplex PCR reads, TCRdb lists one record per CDR3 protein. The data hold 50,000 or so distinct CDR3 sequences, with approximately 93% observed a single time. Sequencing was carried out using CD8+ T cells from PBMCs. The source is a human donor with multiple sclerosis. CDR3s include the opening cysteine and the closing phenylalanine or tryptophan. D genes are given only for firm matches. Not all rows give a size; the values are once, few, many and, for expanded clones, a class.

J gene	clone size	D gene	V gene	CDR3 protein	CDR3 DNA
TRBJ1-1	.	.	TRBV20-1	CSASGEWNTEAFF	TGCAGTGCGTCAGGAGAATGGAACACTGAAGCTTTCTTT
TRBJ1-1	.	.	TRBV13	CASSLAGDLNTEAFF	TGTGCCAGCAGCTTAGCTGGGGACTTGAACACTGAAGCTTTCTTT
TRBJ1-4	.	.	TRBV13	CASSQSDRATNEKLFF	TGTGCCAGCAGCCAGAGCGACCGAGCAACTAATGAAAAACTGTTTTTT
TRBJ1-6	once	TRBD1	TRBV18	CASSPDRGNSPLHF	TGTGCCAGCTCACCAGACAGGGGAAATTCACCCCTCCACTTT
TRBJ2-5	few	.	TRBV27	CASSLWGPETQYF	TGTGCCAGCAGTTTGTGGGGCCCCGAGACCCAGTACTTT
TRBJ2-1	.	TRBD2	TRBV6-4	CASSESGGAYNEQFF	TGTGCCAGCAGTGAAAGCGGGGGGGCCTACAATGAGCAGTTCTTC
TRBJ2-7	.	.	TRBV9	CASSVLPSYEQYF	TGTGCCAGCAGCGTATTACCTTCCTACGAGCAGTACTTC
TRBJ2-3	.	TRBD2	TRBV6-5	CASSYSTSGEYRTSTDTQYF	TGTGCCAGCAGTTACTCGACTAGCGGGGAATATAGGACTAGCACAGATACGCAGTATTTT
TRBJ2-1	once	TRBD1	TRBV24-1	CATSDQRDRGVTNEQFF	TGTGCCACCAGTGACCAACGAGACAGGGGAGTGACGAATGAGCAGTTCTTC
TRBJ2-2	once	.	TRBV28	CASSLLILNTGELFF	TGTGCCAGCAGTTTGCTTATTTTGAACACCGGGGAGCTGTTTTTT
TRBJ1-1	.	.	TRBV7-3	CASSYSGSTEAFF	TGTGCCAGCAGTTACAGTGGAAGCACTGAAGCTTTCTTT
TRBJ1-5	.	.	TRBV12-3/TRBV12-4	CASSLLRGSQPQHF	TGTGCCAGCAGTTTACTTAGGGGGTCTCAGCCCCAGCATTTT
TRBJ1-2	.	.	TRBV7-9	CASSLESGYTF	TGTGCCAGCAGCTTAGAAAGTGGCTACACCTTC
TRBJ1-2	.	.	TRBV4-2	CASSQEIGDGYTF	TGTGCCAGCAGCCAGGAGATAGGGGATGGCTACACCTTC
TRBJ1-1	.	TRBD1	TRBV6-9	CASSYPPGQGMTEAFF	TGTGCCAGCAGTTATCCACCGGGACAGGGAATGACTGAAGCTTTCTTT
TRBJ1-2	.	.	TRBV10-2	CAASSGQKKTNYGYTF	TGCGCCGCATCATCGGGACAAAAGAAAACTAACTATGGCTACACCTTC
TRBJ2-7	few	TRBD2	TRBV20-1	CSARLAGADPYEQYF	TGCAGTGCGAGACTAGCGGGGGCCGATCCCTACGAGCAGTACTTC
TRBJ2-7	.	.	TRBV7-9	CASSVTNEQYF	TGTGCCAGCAGTGTGACTAACGAGCAGTACTTC
TRBJ1-5	.	.	TRBV11-2	CASSLGEGPQHF	TGTGCCAGCAGCTTAGGAGAGGGGCCCCAGCATTTT
TRBJ1-1	.	.	TRBV5-6	CASSRDNTEAFF	TGTGCCAGCAGCCGGGACAACACTGAAGCTTTCTTT
TRBJ2-7	.	TRBD1	TRBV7-9	CASSFGQGYEQYF	TGTGCCAGCAGTTTCGGACAGGGGTACGAGCAGTACTTC
TRBJ2-7	.	.	TRBV20-1	CSARDPGTDRYEQYF	TGCAGTGCTAGAGATCCCGGGACGGACCGCTACGAGCAGTACTTC
TRBJ1-4	once	.	TRBV5-6	CASSLEGATNEKLFF	TGTGCCAGCAGCTTGGAGGGGGCAACTAATGAAAAACTGTTTTTT
TRBJ2-7	.	.	TRBV3-1	CASSPWGTKRHEQYF	TGTGCCAGCAGCCCCTGGGGGACAAAGCGACACGAGCAGTACTTC
TRBJ1-1	.	.	TRBV2	CASGGYREVFF	TGTGCCAGCGGGGGCTACCGGGAAGTTTTCTTT
TRBJ2-7	.	.	TRBV9	CASSVEVTAVPYEQYF	TGTGCCAGCAGCGTAGAGGTCACGGCAGTTCCGTACGAGCAGTACTTC
TRBJ2-4	.	.	TRBV7-9	CASGYGGTQGSGIQYF	TGTGCCAGCGGGTATGGGGGGACTCAGGGGAGTGGCATTCAGTACTTC
TRBJ1-6	.	.	TRBV20-1	CSALTEGNSPLHF	TGCAGTGCGCTGACAGAGGGAAATTCACCCCTCCACTTT
TRBJ2-1	.	TRBD1	TRBV6-1	CASRIIGTGYNEQFF	TGTGCCAGCAGGATAATCGGGACAGGGTACAATGAGCAGTTCTTC
TRBJ2-1	.	TRBD2	TRBV5-8	CASSHRPTSGRLWEQFF	TGTGCCAGCAGCCATAGACCGACTAGCGGGAGGCTATGGGAGCAGTTCTTC
TRBJ1-5	.	.	TRBV5-6	CASSLVGQPQHF	TGTGCCAGCAGCTTGGTTGGTCAGCCCCAGCATTTT
TRBJ2-5	.	.	TRBV27	CASSLIEGGGRETQYF	TGTGCCAGCAGTTTAATAGAGGGGGGGGGCAGAGAGACCCAGTACTTC
TRBJ2-3	.	.	TRBV13	CASSVTGEATDTQYF	TGTGCCAGCAGCGTAACAGGGGAGGCGACAGATACGCAGTATTTT
TRBJ2-7	.	TRBD1	TRBV7-2	CASSFFGLQRQGAFEQYF	TGTGCCAGCAGTTTCTTTGGCCTCCAACGACAGGGGGCGTTTGAGCAGTACTTC
TRBJ1-5	.	.	TRBV4-3	CASSQAVGQPQHF	TGCGCCAGCAGCCAAGCGGTGGGGCAGCCCCAGCATTTT
TRBJ2-3	.	.	TRBV11-2	CASSSRSLILRTDTQYF	TGTGCCAGCAGCTCCCGCTCGCTGATCCTTAGGACAGATACGCAGTATTTT
TRBJ1-6	.	.	TRBV5-6	CASSLDGGPTGSPLHF	TGTGCCAGCAGCTTGGATGGGGGGCCGACTGGTTCACCCCTCCACTTT
TRBJ2-1	.	TRBD2	TRBV7-9	CASSLGWLAGHNEQFF	TGTGCCAGCAGCTTAGGTTGGCTAGCGGGGCACAATGAGCAGTTCTTC
TRBJ1-1	.	.	TRBV7-9	CASSLGGPLNTEAFF	TGTGCCAGCAGCTTAGGAGGACCGTTGAACACTGAAGCTTTCTTT
TRBJ2-5	.	TRBD2	TRBV6-1	CASSLDAGGRVTETQYF	TGTGCCAGCAGCCTTGACGCGGGGGGGCGAGTGACGGAGACCCAGTACTTC
TRBJ1-5	.	.	TRBV4-1	CASSQEGSNQPQHF	TGCGCCAGCAGCCAAGAGGGGAGCAATCAGCCCCAGCATTTT
TRBJ2-1	.	.	TRBV19	CASSVRDTHNEQFF	TGTGCCAGTAGTGTCCGGGACACTCACAATGAGCAGTTCTTC
TRBJ2-1	.	TRBD1	TRBV12-3/TRBV12-4	CASSSYDRGRKDEQFF	TGTGCCAGCAGTTCATACGACAGGGGACGAAAAGATGAGCAGTTCTTC
TRBJ2-1	.	.	TRBV3-1	CASSQTGTSLEGQFF	TGTGCCAGCAGCCAAACTGGGACCTCCCTAGAGGGGCAGTTCTTC
TRBJ2-7	.	.	TRBV10-3	CAIGVLGGIDEQYF	TGTGCCATCGGGGTTCTTGGCGGGATAGACGAGCAGTACTTC
TRBJ2-2	.	.	TRBV20-1	CSAQLGAGELFF	TGCAGTGCGCAACTAGGCGCCGGGGAGCTGTTTTTT
TRBJ2-4	.	TRBD1	TRBV20-1	CSALGQLFEPENIQYF	TGCAGTGCTCTGGGACAGCTCTTTGAGCCCGAAAACATTCAGTACTTC
TRBJ2-7	.	TRBD1	TRBV13	CAGSPTPGQGNEQYF	TGTGCCGGCAGCCCAACCCCGGGACAGGGGAACGAGCAGTACTTC
TRBJ2-7	once	.	TRBV6-2/TRBV6-3	CASSPRHEQYF	TGTGCCAGCAGCCCAAGGCACGAGCAGTACTTC
TRBJ1-4	.	.	TRBV7-9	CASSDSGTSNEKLFF	TGTGCCAGCAGCGATTCCGGGACAAGTAATGAAAAACTGTTTTTT
TRBJ2-1	.	.	TRBV7-2	CASSLALINYNEQFF	TGTGCCAGCAGCTTGGCCCTAATAAACTACAATGAGCAGTTCTTC
TRBJ2-2	.	TRBD2	TRBV24-1	CATKPGGLTGELFF	TGTGCCACCAAACCGGGGGGTCTCACCGGGGAGCTGTTTTTT
TRBJ1-2	.	.	TRBV5-5	CASSLDGDYGYTF	TGTGCCAGCAGCCTAGACGGGGACTATGGCTACACCTTC